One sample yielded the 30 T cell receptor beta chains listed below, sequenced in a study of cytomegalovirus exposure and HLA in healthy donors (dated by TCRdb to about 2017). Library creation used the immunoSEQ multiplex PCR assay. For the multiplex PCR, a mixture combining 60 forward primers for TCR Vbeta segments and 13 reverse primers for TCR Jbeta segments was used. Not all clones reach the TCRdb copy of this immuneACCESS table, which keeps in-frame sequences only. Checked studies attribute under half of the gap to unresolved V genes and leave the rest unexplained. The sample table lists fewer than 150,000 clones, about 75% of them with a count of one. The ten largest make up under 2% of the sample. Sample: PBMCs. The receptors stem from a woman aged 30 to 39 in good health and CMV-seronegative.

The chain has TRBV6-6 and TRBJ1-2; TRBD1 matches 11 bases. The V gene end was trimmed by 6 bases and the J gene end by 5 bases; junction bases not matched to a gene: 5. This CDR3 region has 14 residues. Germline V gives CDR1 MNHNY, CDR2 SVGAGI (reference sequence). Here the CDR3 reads CASRAGQGVYGYTF. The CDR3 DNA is TGTGCCAGCAGAGCGGGACAGGGGGTTTATGGCTACACCTTC.

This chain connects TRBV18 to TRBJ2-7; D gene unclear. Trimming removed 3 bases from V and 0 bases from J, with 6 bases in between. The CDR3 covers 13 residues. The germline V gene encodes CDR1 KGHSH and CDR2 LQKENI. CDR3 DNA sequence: TGTGCCAGCTCACCCACAGCCTCCTACGAGCAGTACTTC. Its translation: CASSPTASYEQYF.

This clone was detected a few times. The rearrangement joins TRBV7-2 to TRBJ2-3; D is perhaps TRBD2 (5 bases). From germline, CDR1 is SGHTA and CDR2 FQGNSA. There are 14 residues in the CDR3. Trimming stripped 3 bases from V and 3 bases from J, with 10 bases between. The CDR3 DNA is TGTGCCAGCAGCTTTCCCGGGAATACAGATACGCAGTATTTT. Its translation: CASSFPGNTDTQYF.

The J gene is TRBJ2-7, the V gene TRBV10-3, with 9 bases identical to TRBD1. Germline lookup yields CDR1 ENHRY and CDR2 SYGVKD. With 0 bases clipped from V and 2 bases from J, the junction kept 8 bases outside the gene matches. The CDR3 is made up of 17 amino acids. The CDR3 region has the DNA TGTGCCATCAGTGAGTCCTACGGACAGGGGAATACCTACGAGCAGTACGTC. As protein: CAISESYGQGNTYEQYV.

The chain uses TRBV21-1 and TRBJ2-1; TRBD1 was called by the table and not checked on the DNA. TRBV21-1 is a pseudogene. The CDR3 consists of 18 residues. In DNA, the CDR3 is TGTGCCAGCAGCAAAGCGGGGCCCTACGTGCTGATTGTCAATGAGCAGTTCTTC. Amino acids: CASSKAGPYVLIVNEQFF.

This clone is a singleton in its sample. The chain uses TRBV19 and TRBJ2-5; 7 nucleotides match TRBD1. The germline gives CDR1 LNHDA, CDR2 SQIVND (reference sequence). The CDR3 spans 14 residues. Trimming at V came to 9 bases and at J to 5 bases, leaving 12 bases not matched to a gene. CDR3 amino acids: CASRGEGAWETQYF. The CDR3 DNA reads TGTGCCAGCCGAGGCGAGGGGGCGTGGGAGACCCAGTACTTC.

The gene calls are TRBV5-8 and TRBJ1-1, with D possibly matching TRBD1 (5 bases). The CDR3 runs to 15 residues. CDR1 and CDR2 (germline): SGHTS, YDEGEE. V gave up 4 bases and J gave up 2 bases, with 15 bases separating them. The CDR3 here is CASSHAGQGNTEAFF. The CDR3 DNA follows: TGTGCCAGCAGCCACGCGGGGCAGGGAAACACTGAAGCTTTCTTT.

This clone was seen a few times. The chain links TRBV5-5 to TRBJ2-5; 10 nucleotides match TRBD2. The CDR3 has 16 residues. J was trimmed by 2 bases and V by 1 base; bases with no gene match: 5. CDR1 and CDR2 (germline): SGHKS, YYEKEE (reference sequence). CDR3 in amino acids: CASSLWLAGVQETQYF. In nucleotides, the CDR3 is TGTGCCAGCAGCTTGTGGCTAGCGGGGGTACAAGAGACCCAGTACTTC.

CDR3 sequence reads: CATQAPRDTIYF. In nucleotides, the CDR3 is TGTGCCACCCAAGCTCCGAGGGACACCATATATTTT. The J gene is TRBJ1-3, the V gene TRBV19; no clear D gene. The CDR3 covers 12 residues. V shed 10 bases and J shed 8 bases, with 15 bases lying between them. CDR1 and CDR2 from the germline V gene are LNHDA and SQIVND (reference sequence).

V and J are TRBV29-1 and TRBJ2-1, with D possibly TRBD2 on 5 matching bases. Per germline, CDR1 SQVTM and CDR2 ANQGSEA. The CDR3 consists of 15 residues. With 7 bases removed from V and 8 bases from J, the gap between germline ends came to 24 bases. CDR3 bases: TGCAGCGCCGAGAGGGTAAGGGTGCAACTGTATGAGCAGTTCTTC. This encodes CSAERVRVQLYEQFF.

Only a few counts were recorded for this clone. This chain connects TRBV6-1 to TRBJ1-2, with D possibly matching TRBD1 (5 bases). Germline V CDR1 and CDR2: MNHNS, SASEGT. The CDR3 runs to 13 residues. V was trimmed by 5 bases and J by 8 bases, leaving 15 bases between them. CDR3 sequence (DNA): TGTGCCAGCAGTATCCGAGAGACAGAAGGCTACACCTTC. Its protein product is CASSIRETEGYTF.

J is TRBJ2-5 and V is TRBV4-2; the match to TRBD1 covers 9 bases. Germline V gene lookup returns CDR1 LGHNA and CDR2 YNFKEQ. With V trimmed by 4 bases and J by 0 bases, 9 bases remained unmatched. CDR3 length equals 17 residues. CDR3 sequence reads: CASSRLAGTGNQETQYF. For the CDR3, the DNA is TGTGCCAGCAGCCGCCTGGCCGGGACAGGGAACCAAGAGACCCAGTACTTC.

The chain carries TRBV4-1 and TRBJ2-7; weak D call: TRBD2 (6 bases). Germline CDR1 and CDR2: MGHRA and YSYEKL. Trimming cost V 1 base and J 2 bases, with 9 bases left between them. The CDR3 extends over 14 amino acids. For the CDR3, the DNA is TGCGCCAGCAGCCAAGGGGACTCCCCCTACGAGCAGTACTTC. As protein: CASSQGDSPYEQYF.

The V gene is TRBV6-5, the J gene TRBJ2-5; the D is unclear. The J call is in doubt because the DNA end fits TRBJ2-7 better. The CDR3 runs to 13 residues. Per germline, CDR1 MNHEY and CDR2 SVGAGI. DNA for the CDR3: TGTGCCAGCAGTTACCGAAGCTCCTACGAGCAGTACTTC. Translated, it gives CASSYRSSYEQYF.

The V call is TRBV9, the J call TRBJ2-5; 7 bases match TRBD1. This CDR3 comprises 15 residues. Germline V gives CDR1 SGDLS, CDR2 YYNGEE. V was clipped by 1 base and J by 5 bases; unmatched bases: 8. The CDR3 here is CASSVLGQAIETQYF. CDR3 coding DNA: TGTGCCAGCAGCGTATTAGGACAGGCGATTGAGACCCAGTACTTC.

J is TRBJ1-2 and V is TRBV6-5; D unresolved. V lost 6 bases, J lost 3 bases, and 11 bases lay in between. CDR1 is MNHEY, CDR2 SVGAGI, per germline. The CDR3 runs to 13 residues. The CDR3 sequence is CASSRAADYGYTF. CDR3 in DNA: TGTGCCAGCAGCCGCGCGGCCGACTATGGCTACACCTTC.

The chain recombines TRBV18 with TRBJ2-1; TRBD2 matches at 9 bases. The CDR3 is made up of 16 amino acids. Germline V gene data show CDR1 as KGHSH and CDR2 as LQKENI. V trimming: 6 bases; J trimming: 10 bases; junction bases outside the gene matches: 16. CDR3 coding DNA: TGTGCCAGCTCTATTATAGAGCGGGAGGCCACGGGGGAGCAGTTCTTC. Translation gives CASSIIEREATGEQFF.

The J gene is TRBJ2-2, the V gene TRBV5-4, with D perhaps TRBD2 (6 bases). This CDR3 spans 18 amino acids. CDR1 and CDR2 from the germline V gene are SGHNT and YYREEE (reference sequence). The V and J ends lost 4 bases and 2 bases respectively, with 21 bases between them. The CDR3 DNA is TGTGCCAGCAGCGGGCGGGACGGCTCCAACCTAAACACCGGGGAGCTGTTTTTT. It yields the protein CASSGRDGSNLNTGELFF.

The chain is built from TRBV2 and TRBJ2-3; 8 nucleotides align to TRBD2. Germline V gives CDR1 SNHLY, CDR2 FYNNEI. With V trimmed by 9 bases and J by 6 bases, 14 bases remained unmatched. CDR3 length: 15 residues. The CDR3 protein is CASNYGGAGLDTQYF. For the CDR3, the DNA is TGTGCCAGTAATTACGGGGGGGCCGGTTTGGATACGCAGTATTTT.

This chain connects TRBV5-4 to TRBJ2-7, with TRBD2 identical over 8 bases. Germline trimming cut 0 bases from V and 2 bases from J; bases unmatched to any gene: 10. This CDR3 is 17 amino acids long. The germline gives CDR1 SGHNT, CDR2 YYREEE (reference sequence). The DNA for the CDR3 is TGTGCCAGCAGCTTGGCTTTGTCGGGAGGGCTAACCTACGAGCAGTACTTC. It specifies CASSLALSGGLTYEQYF.

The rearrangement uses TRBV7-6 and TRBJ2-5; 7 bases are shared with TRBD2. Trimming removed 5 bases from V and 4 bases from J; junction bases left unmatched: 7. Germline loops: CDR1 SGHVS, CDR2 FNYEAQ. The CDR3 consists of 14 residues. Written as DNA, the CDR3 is TGTGCCAGCAGCGCCCTGTCGGGGGGAGAGACCCAGTACTTC. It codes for CASSALSGGETQYF.

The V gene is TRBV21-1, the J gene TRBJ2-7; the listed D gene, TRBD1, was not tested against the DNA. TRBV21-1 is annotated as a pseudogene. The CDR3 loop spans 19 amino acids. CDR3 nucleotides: TGTGCCAGCAGCAAAGCGGGGGAAGACCCGGACAGGAGCTCCTACGAGCAGTACGTC. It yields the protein CASSKAGEDPDRSSYEQYV.

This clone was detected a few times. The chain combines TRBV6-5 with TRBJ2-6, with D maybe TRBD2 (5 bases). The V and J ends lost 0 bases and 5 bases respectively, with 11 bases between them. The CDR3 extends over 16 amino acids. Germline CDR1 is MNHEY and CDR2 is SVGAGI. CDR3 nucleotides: TGTGCCAGCAGTTACTCTCCACTAGTGTGGGCCAACGTCCTGACTTTC. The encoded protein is CASSYSPLVWANVLTF.

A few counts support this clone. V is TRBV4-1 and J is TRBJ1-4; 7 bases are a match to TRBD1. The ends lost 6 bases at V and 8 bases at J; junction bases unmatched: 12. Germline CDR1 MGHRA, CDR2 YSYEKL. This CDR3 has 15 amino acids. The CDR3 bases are TGCGCCAGCAGGGACGTAGGACAGGATACGGAAAAACTGTTTTTT. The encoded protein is CASRDVGQDTEKLFF.

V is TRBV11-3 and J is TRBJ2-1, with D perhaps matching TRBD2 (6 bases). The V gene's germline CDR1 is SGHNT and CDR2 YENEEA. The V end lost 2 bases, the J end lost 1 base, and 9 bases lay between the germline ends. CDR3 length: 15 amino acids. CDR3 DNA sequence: TGTGCCAGCAGCTTACCGGGAGTGTCCTACAATGAGCAGTTCTTC. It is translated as CASSLPGVSYNEQFF.

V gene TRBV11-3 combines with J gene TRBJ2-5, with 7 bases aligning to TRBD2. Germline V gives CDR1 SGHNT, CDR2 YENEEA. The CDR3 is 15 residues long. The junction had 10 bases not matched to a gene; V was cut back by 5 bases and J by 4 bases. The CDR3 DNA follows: TGTGCCAGCAGCCTATCTCTGGGGGGGACAGAGACCCAGTACTTC. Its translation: CASSLSLGGTETQYF.

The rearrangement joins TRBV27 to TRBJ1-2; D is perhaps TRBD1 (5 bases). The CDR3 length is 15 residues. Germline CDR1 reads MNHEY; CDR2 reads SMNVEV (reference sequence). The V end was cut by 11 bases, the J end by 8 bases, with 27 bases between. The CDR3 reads CAAAEQEPSVYGYTF. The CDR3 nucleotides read TGTGCCGCAGCCGAACAGGAACCCTCTGTTTACGGCTACACCTTC.

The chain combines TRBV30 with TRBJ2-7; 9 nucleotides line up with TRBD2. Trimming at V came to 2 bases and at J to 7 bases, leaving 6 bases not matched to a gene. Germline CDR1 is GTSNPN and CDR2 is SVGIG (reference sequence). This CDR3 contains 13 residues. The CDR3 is CAWSWGSGGEQYV. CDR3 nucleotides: TGTGCCTGGAGTTGGGGAAGCGGGGGGGAGCAGTACGTC.

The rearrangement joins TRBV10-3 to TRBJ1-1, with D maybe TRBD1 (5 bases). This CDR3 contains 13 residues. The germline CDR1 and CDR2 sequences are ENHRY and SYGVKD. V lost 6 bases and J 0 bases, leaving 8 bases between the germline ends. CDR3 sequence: CAIRTEMNTEAFF. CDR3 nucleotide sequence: TGTGCCATCAGGACAGAGATGAACACTGAAGCTTTCTTT.

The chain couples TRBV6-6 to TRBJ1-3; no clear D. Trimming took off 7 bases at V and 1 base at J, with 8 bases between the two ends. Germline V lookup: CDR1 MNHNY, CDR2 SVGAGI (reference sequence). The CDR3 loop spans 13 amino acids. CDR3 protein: CASTHGSGNTIYF. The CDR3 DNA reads TGTGCCAGCACCCACGGTTCTGGAAACACCATATATTTT.